What follows is one T cell receptor beta chain and its context. V shed 4 bases, J shed 7 bases, and the junction held 9 bases outside the gene matches. The CDR3 has 14 amino acids. Per germline, CDR1 MNHNS and CDR2 SASEGT. The protocol was immunoSEQ multiplex PCR, while the TCRdb copy is restricted to in-frame clones and leaves out a portion. The profile shows roughly 2.5 million clones, around nine tenths of them singletons. This specimen belongs to a study of shared clonotypes between healthy human individuals. Study at large: Per-donor plates numbered three CD4 naive, three CD4 memory, two CD8 naive and one CD8 memory.

Sequencing input: naive CD4+ T cells sorted from blood. Regarding subset: CD45RA+ positively selected. The rearrangement uses TRBV6-1 and TRBJ2-7; the match to TRBD2 covers 8 bases. This clonotype was obtained from a man younger than 30 in good health. The CDR3 DNA follows: TGTGCCAGCAGTGCGACCGGGACTAGGGGAGAGCAGTACTTC. As protein: CASSATGTRGEQYF.